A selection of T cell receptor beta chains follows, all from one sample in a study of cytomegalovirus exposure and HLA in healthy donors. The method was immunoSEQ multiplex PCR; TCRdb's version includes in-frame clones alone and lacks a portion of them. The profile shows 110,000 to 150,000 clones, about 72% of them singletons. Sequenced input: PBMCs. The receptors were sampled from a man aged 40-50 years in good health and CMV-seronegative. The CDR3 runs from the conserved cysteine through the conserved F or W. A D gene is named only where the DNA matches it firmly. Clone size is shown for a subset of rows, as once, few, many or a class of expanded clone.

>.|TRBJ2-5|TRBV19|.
CASSILGLSLETQYF
TGTGCCAGTAGTATCCTTGGACTTTCCTTAGAGACCCAGTACTTC
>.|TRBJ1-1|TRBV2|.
CASSDARGGEAFF
TGTGCCAGCAGTGACGCCCGAGGGGGTGAAGCTTTCTTT
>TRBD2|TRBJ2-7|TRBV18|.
CASSPKRGFGYEQYF
TGTGCCAGCTCTCCGAAGCGGGGGTTCGGGTACGAGCAGTACTTC
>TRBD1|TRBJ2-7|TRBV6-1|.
CASSAGTDLCEQYF
TGTGCCAGCAGCGCCGGGACAGATCTTTGCGAGCAGTACTTC
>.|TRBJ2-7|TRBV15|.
CATSRDRRTVSF
TGTGCCACCAGCAGAGACCGCAGGACAGTAAGCTTC
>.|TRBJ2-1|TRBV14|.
CASSPPTSYNEQFF
TGTGCCAGCAGCCCCCCCACTAGCTACAATGAGCAGTTCTTC
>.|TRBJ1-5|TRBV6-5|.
CASSYLGWNNQPQHF
TGTGCCAGCAGTTACCTAGGATGGAACAATCAGCCCCAGCATTTT
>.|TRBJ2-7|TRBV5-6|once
CASSLYYEQYF
TGTGCCAGCAGCTTGTACTACGAGCAGTACTTC
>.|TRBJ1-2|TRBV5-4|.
CASSSGQHYGYTF
TGTGCCAGCAGCTCTGGACAGCACTATGGCTACACCTTC
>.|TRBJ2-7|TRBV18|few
CASSPPVAPYEQYF
TGTGCCAGCTCACCACCGGTAGCCCCCTACGAGCAGTACTTC
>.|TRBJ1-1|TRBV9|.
CASSVEWRKNTEAFF
TGTGCCAGCAGCGTAGAGTGGCGGAAGAACACTGAAGCTTTCTTT
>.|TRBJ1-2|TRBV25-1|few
CASSDLTLTENYGYTF
TGTGCCAGCAGTGACTTAACCTTGACAGAGAACTATGGCTACACCTTC
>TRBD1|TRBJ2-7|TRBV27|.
CASSSPGQGHYEQYF
TGTGCCAGCAGTTCCCCGGGACAGGGCCACTACGAGCAGTACTTC
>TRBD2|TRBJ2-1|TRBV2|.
CARQASGYNEQFF
TGTGCCCGCCAGGCTAGCGGCTACAATGAGCAGTTCTTC
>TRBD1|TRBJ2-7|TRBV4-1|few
CASSQEVTGDREQYF
TGCGCCAGCAGCCAAGAGGTAACAGGGGACAGGGAGCAGTACTTC
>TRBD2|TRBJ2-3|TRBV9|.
CASSASGGPDTQYF
TGTGCCAGCAGCGCTAGCGGGGGCCCAGATACGCAGTATTTT
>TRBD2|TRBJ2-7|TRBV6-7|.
CASSLAGGCEQYF
TGTGCCAGCAGTCTAGCGGGAGGGTGCGAGCAGTACTTC
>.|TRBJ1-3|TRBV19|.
CASRASFFSGNTIYF
TGTGCCAGTAGGGCCTCGTTCTTCTCTGGAAACACCATATATTTT
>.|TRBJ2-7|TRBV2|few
CASSGTESGEQYF
TGTGCCAGCAGTGGGACAGAGTCGGGCGAGCAGTACTTC
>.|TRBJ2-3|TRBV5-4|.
CASNFGGPGTDTQYF
TGTGCCAGCAACTTCGGGGGGCCCGGCACAGATACGCAGTATTTT
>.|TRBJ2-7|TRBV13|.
CASSLVDRPYEQYF
TGTGCCAGCAGCTTAGTGGACAGACCCTACGAGCAGTACTTC
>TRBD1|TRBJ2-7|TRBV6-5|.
CASSHPDRGHGEQYF
TGTGCCAGCAGTCACCCGGACAGGGGGCATGGCGAGCAGTACTTC
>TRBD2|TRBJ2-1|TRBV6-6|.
CASSRLASYNEQFF
TGTGCCAGCAGTCGACTAGCGTCCTACAATGAGCAGTTCTTC
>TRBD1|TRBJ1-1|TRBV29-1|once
CSAQGATEAFF
TGCAGCGCTCAGGGGGCCACTGAAGCTTTCTTT
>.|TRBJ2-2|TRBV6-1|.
CASSGLIGELFF
TGTGCCAGCAGTGGACTCATCGGGGAGCTGTTTTTT
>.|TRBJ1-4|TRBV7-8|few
CASSLVRVATNEKLFF
TGTGCCAGCAGCTTAGTCAGGGTTGCAACTAATGAAAAACTGTTTTTT
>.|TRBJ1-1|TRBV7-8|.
CASSGGQSNTEAFF
TGTGCCAGCAGCGGTGGACAGTCGAACACTGAAGCTTTCTTT